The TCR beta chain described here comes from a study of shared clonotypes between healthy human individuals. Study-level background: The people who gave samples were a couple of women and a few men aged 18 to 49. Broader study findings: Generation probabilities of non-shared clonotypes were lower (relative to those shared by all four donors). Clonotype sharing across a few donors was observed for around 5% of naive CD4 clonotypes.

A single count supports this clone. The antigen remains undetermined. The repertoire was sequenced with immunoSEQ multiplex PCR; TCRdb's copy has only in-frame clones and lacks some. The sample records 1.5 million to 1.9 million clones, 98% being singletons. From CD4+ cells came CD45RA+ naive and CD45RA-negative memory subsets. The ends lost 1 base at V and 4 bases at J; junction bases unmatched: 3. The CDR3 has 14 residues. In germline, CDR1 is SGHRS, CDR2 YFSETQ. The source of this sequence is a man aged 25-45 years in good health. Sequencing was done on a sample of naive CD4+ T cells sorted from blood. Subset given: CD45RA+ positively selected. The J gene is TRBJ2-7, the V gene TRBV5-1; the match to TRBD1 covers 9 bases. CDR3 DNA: TGCGCCAGCAGCTTGTTGGACAGGGGATACGAGCAGTACTTC. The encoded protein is CASSLLDRGYEQYF. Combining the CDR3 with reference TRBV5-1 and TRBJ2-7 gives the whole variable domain KAGVTQTPRYLIKTRGQQVTLSCSPISGHRSVSWYQQTPGQGLQFLFEYFSETQRNKGNFPGRFSGRQFSNSRSEMNVSTLELGDSALYLCASSLLDRGYEQYFGPGTRLTVT.